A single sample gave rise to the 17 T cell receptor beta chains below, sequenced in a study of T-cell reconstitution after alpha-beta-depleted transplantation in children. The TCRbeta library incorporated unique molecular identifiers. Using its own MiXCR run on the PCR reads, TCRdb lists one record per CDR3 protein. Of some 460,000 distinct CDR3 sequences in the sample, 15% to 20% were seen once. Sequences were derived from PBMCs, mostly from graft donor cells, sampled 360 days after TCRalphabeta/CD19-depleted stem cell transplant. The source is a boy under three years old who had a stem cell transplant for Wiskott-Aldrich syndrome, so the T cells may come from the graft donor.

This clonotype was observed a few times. This CDR3 reads CSVESSGVFTDTQYF. Here the CDR3 DNA reads TGCAGCGTTGAGAGTAGCGGGGTTTTCACAGATACGCAGTATTTT. V gene TRBV29-1 combines with J gene TRBJ2-3, with 8 bases aligning to TRBD2. Germline V gene sequence: CDR1 SQVTM, CDR2 ANQGSEA. Trimming at V came to 3 bases and at J to 2 bases, leaving 7 bases not matched to a gene. This CDR3 is built from 15 residues.

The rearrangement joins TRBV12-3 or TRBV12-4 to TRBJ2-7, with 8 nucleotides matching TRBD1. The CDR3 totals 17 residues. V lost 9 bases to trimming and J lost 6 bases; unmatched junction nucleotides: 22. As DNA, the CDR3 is TGTGCCAGTCGCGGCCAGGGGGCTGGGCTGAGGTTCTCCGAGCAGTACTTC. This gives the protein CASRGQGAGLRFSEQYF.

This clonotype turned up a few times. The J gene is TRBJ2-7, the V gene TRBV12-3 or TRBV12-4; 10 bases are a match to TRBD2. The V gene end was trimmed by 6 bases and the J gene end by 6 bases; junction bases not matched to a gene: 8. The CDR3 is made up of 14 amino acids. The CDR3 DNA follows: TGTGCCAGCAGGGGGCTAGCGGGAGTGGGCGAGCAGTACTTC. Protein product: CASRGLAGVGEQYF.

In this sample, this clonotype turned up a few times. Here the CDR3 DNA reads TGTGCCAGCAGCCAAGAAATGCCGTGGACTAAAGGTTTACTAGCGGGAGAAAGAGATACGCAGTATTTT. Translated: CASSQEMPWTKGLLAGERDTQYF. The chain combines TRBV14 with TRBJ2-3, with 11 bases lining up with TRBD2. The CDR3 is 23 amino acids. Germline assignment: CDR1 SGHDN and CDR2 FVKESK. V was clipped by 0 bases and J by 5 bases; unmatched bases: 25.

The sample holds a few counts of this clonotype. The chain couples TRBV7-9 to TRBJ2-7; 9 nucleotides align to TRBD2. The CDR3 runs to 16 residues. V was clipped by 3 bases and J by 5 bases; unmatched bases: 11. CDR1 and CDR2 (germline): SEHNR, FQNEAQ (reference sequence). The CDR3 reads CASSFEGLAEKDEQYF. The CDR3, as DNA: TGTGCCAGCAGCTTTGAGGGACTAGCAGAGAAGGACGAGCAGTACTTC.

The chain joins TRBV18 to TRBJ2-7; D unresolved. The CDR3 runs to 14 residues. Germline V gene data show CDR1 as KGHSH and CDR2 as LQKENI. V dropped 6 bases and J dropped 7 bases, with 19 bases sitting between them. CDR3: CASSGVKRLPEQYF. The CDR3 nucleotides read TGTGCCAGCTCCGGCGTAAAAAGATTACCGGAGCAGTACTTC.

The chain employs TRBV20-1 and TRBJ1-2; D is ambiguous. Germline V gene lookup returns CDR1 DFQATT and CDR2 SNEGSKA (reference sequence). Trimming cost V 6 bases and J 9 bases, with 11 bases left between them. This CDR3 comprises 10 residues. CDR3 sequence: CSAKGISYTF. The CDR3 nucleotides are TGCAGTGCCAAGGGTATCAGCTACACCTTC.

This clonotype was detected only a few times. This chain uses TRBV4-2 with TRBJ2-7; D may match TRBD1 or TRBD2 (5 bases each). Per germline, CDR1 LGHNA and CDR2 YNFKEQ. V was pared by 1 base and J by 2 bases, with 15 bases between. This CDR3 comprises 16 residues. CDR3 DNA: TGTGCCAGCAGCCAAGTCGTGGGGTCGGGACCCTACGAGCAGTACTTC. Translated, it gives CASSQVVGSGPYEQYF.

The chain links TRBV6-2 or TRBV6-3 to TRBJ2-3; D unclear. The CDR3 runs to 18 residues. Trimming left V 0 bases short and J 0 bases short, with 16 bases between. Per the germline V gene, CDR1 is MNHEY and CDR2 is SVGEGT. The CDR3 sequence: CASSYSRMRGSSTDTQYF. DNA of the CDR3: TGTGCCAGCAGTTACTCTCGGATGCGCGGCTCTAGCACAGATACGCAGTATTTT.

The CDR3 sequence is CASSPHEVLLSYNEQFF. The CDR3, as DNA: TGTGCCAGCAGCCCCCACGAGGTCCTCCTCTCCTACAATGAGCAGTTCTTC. The J gene is TRBJ2-1, the V gene TRBV21-1; no check of the table's D call, TRBD2, against the DNA was made. TRBV21-1 is classified as a pseudogene. The CDR3 loop spans 17 amino acids.

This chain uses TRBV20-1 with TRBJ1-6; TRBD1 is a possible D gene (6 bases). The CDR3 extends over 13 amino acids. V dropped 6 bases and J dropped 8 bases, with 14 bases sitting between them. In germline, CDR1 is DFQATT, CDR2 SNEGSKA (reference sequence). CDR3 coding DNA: TGCAGTGCCACCCGGGACAATGATTCACCCCTCCACTTT. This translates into CSATRDNDSPLHF.

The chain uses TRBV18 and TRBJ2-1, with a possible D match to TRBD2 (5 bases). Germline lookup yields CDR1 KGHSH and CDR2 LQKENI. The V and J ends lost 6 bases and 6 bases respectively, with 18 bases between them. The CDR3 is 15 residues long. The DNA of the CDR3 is TGTGCCAGCTCCCTGGGAGTTAGTGACGCCAATGAGCAGTTCTTC. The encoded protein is CASSLGVSDANEQFF.

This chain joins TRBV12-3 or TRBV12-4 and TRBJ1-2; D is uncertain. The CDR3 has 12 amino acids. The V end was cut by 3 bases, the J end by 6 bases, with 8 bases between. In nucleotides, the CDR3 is TGTGCCAGCAGTTTCTGGGCGCATGGCTACACCTTC. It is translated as CASSFWAHGYTF.

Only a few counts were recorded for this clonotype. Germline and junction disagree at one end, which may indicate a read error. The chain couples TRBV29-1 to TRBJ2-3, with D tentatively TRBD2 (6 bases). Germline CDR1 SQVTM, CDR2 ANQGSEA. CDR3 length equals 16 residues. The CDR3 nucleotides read TGCAGCGTTGGCTTGGGACTTGCCCTAAGCACATATACGCAGTATTTT. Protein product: CSVGLGLALSTYTQYF.

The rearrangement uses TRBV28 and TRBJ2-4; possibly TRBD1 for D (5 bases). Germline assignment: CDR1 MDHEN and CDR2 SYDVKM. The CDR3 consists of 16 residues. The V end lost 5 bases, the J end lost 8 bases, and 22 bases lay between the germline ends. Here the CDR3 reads CASSVHQGLGLHIQYF. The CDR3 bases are TGTGCCAGCAGTGTCCATCAGGGCCTGGGGCTACACATTCAGTACTTC.

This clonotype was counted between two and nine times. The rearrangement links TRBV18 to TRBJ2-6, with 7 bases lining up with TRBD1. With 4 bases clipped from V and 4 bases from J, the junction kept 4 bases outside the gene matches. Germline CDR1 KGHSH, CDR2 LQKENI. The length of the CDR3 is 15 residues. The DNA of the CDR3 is TGTGCCAGCTCACAGACAGGGAGCGGGGCCAACGTCCTGACTTTC. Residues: CASSQTGSGANVLTF.

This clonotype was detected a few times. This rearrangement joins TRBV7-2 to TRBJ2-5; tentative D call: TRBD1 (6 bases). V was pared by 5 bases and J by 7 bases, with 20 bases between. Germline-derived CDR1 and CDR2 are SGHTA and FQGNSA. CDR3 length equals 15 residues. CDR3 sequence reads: CASSIRQALRVTQYF. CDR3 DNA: TGTGCCAGCAGCATTAGACAGGCCCTGAGGGTGACCCAGTACTTC. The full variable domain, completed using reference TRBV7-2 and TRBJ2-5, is GAGVSQSPSNKVTEKGKDVELRCDPISGHTALYWYRQSLGQGLEFLIYFQGNSAPDKSGLPSDRFSAERTGGSVSTLTIQRTQQEDSAVYLCASSIRQALRVTQYFGPGTRLLVL.